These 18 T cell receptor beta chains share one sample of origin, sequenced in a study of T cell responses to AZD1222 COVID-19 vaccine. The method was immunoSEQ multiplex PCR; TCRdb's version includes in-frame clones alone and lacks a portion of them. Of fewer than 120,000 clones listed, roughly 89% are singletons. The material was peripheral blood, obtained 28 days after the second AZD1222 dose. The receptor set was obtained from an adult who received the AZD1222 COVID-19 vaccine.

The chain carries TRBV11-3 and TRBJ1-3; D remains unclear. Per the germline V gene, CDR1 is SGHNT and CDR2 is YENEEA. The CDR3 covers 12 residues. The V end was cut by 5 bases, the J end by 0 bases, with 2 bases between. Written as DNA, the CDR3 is TGTGCCAGCAGCGACTCTGGAAACACCATATATTTT. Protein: CASSDSGNTIYF. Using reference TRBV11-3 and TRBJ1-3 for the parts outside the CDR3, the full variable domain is EAGVVQSPRYKIIEKKQPVAFWCNPISGHNTLYWYLQNLGQGPELLIRYENEEAVDDSQLPKDRFSAERLKGVDSTLKIQPAELGDSAVYLCASSDSGNTIYFGEGSWLTVV.

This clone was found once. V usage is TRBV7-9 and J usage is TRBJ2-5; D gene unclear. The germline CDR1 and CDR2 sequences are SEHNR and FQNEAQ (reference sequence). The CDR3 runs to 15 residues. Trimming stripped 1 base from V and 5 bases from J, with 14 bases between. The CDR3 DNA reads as TGTGCCAGCAGCTTAGTGCCAGCAGCTTCCGAGACCCAGTACTTC. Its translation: CASSLVPAASETQYF.

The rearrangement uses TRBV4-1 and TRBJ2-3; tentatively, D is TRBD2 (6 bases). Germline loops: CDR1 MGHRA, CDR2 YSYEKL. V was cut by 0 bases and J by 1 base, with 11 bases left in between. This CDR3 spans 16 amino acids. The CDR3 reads CASSQDSGLRTDTQYF. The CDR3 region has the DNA TGCGCCAGCAGCCAAGATTCGGGACTCCGCACAGATACGCAGTATTTT.

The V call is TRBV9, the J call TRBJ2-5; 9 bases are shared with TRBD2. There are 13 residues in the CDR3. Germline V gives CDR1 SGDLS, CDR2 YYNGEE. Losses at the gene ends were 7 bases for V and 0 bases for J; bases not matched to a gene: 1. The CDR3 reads CASQRGDQETQYF. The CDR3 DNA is TGTGCCAGCCAGCGGGGGGACCAAGAGACCCAGTACTTC.

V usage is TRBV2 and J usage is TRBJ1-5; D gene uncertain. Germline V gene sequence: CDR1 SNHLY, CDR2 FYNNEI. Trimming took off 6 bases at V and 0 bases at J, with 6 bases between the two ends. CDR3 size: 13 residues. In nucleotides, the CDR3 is TGTGCCAGCAGGTTTTATAGCAATCAGCCCCAGCATTTT. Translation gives CASRFYSNQPQHF.

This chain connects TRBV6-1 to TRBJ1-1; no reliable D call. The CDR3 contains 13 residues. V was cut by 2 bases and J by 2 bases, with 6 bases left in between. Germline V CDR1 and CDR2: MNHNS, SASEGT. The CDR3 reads CASSEHVNTEAFF. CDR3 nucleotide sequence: TGTGCCAGCAGTGAACACGTTAACACTGAAGCTTTCTTT.

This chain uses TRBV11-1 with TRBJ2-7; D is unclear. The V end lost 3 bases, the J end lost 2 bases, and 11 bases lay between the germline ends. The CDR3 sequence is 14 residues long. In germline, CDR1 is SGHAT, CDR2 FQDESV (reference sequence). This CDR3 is CASSFQSRPYEQYF. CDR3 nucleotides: TGTGCCAGCAGCTTCCAATCCAGGCCCTACGAGCAGTACTTC.

CDR3 coding DNA: TGTGCCAGTAGTATCGTCAATATAAACTATGGCTACACCTTC. This codes for CASSIVNINYGYTF. V and J are TRBV19 and TRBJ1-2; D gene ambiguous. V lost 3 bases, J lost 2 bases, and 10 bases lay in between. The CDR3 runs 14 residues. Germline V gives CDR1 LNHDA, CDR2 SQIVND (reference sequence).

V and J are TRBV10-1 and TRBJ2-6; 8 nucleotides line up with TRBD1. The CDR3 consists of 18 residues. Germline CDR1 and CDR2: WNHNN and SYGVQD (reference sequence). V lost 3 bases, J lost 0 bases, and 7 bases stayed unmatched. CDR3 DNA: TGCGCCAGCAGTGAATGGCGGGACAGGAGCTCTGGGGCCAACGTCCTGACTTTC. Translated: CASSEWRDRSSGANVLTF.

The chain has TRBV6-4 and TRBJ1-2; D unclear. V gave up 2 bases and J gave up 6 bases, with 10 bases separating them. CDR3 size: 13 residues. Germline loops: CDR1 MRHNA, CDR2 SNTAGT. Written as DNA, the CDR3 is TGTGCCAGCAGTGACCGGGGTACAGATGGCTACACCTTC. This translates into CASSDRGTDGYTF.

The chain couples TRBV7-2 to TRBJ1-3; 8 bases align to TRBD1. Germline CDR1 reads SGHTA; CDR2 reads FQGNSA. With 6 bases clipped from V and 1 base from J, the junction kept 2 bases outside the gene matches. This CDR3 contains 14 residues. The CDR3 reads CASRTGGSGNTIYF. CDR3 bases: TGTGCCAGCAGAACAGGGGGATCTGGAAACACCATATATTTT.

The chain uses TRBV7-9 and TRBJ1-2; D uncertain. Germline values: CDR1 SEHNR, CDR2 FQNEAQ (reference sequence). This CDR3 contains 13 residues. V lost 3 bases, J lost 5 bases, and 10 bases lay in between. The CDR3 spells CASSLAESYGYTF. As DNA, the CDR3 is TGTGCCAGCAGCTTGGCAGAGTCATATGGCTACACCTTC.

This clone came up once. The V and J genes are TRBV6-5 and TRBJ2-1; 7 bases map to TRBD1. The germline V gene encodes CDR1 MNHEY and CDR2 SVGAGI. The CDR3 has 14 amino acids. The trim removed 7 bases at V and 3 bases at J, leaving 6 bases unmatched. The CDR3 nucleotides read TGTGCCAGCATTTTGACAGGGTACTACAATGAGCAGTTCTTC. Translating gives CASILTGYYNEQFF.

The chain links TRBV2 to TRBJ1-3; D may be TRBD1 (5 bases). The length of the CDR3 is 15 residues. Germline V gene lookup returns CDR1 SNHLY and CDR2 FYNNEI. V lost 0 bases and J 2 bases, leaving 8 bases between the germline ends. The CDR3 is CASSEAWGPGNTIYF. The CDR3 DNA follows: TGTGCCAGCAGTGAAGCGTGGGGACCTGGAAACACCATATATTTT.

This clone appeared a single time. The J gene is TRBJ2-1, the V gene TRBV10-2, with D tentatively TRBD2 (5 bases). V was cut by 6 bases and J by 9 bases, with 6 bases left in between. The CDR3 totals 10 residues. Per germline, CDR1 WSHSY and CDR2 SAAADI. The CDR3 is CASRDSEQFF. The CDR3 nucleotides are TGCGCCAGCAGGGACTCTGAGCAGTTCTTC.

CDR3 coding DNA: TGTGCCAGCAGCCAAGAAAGGGGTCGACTTGGCTACACCTTC. Residues: CASSQERGRLGYTF. The chain recombines TRBV14 with TRBJ1-2; maybe TRBD1 (5 bases). This CDR3 region has 14 residues. Trimming stripped 0 bases from V and 7 bases from J, with 12 bases between. The germline CDR1 and CDR2 sequences are SGHDN and FVKESK.

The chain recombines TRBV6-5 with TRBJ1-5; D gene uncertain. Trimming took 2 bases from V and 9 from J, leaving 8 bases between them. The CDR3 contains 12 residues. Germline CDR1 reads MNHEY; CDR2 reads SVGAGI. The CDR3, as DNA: TGTGCCAGCAGTTACCCCCTCCCGCCCCAGCATTTT. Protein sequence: CASSYPLPPQHF.

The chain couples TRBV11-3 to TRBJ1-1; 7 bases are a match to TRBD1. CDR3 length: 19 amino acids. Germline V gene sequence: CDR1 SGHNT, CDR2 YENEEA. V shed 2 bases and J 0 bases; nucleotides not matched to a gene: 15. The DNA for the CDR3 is TGTGCCAGCAGCTTATCCCGGGACAGTTTGTTATTTATGAACACTGAAGCTTTCTTT. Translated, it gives CASSLSRDSLLFMNTEAFF.